The T cell receptor beta chain under discussion was sequenced for a study of blood T cell repertoires in COVID-19. Study-level background: There were acute and convalescent COVID-19 samples, and they came from the United States, Italy and Spain. T cells, B-cell-depleted T cells, or PBMCs provided the cDNA or gDNA that served as material.

This clone has only a few counts. Germline V gene sequence: CDR1 LNHDA, CDR2 SQIVND (reference sequence). There are 15 residues in the CDR3. Trimming cost V 3 bases and J 4 bases, with 13 bases left between them. Original analysis: Nucleated cell counts were estimated from reference gene primer amplification. The table came from immunoSEQ multiplex PCR; TCRdb's copy has only in-frame clones and leaves some out. V and J calls and clone size are copied from that table; D and trimming were computed from the DNA. Here the sample spans around 400,000 clones, roughly 90% being singletons. This chain connects TRBV19 to TRBJ2-4; D is possibly TRBD1 (5 bases). The sequence came from a man aged 35 to 55 with acute or convalescent COVID-19. The specimen was peripheral blood. The CDR3 protein is CASSIGHSGKNIQYF. The CDR3 DNA is TGTGCCAGTAGTATCGGGCATTCAGGGAAAAACATTCAGTACTTC.